The rows below give T cell receptor beta chains drawn from one sample of a study of OX40 agonist ivuxolimab in advanced cancers. The assay was immunoSEQ multiplex PCR, and TCRdb's table has in-frame clones only and misses some. The table includes 70,000 to 75,000 clones, just over 85% detected once. The sequences come from CD4+ or CD8+ T cells sorted from blood, collected in a trial of the OX40 agonist ivuxolimab. These receptor sequences come from an adult with an advanced solid tumor such as melanoma, head and neck, liver or kidney cancer. Both conserved end residues are trimmed from each CDR3. A D gene is named only where the DNA matches it firmly. The listing skips clone size in some rows; elsewhere it reads once, few, many or a size class.

clone_size	d_call	v_call	cdr3_aa
NA	NA	TRBV18	ASSPREIGSNQPQH
NA	NA	TRBV29-1	SVSDGNQPQH
NA	NA	TRBV19	ASSPDSNQPQH
few	NA	TRBV5-1	ASSLRGAGN
NA	NA	TRBV27	ASTTGYQPQH
NA	TRBD1	TRBV19	ASSIRPGGRETQY
NA	TRBD1	TRBV2	ASRETGVENEKLF
NA	TRBD1	TRBV9	ASSVEGQGETQY
NA	NA	TRBV18	ASSPRDGFYEQY
NA	TRBD1	TRBV5-1	ASSMGQGATGANVLT
NA	TRBD2	TRBV4-2	ASSQEGGGAGGLGEQF
NA	TRBD2	TRBV7-3	ASSSQTSGSYNEQF
NA	NA	TRBV11-2	ASSLVLGGVSSYEQY
NA	NA	TRBV5-1	ASSPPRTELLNTEAF
NA	TRBD1	TRBV5-4	ASSSGQAISYEQY
NA	TRBD1	TRBV5-4	ASSSGQGNTEAF
NA	TRBD1	TRBV6-6	ASRYTGAADTQY
NA	NA	TRBV19	ASSIRGVNTEAF
NA	NA	TRBV29-1	SVGKQGGGYT
NA	TRBD1	TRBV5-8	ASSLVGGQY
once	TRBD2	TRBV5-6	ASSSASGSSYNEQF
NA	NA	TRBV2	ASRPPTAGANVLT
NA	TRBD2	TRBV4-2	ASSQDLSGGPSMETQY
NA	NA	TRBV18	ASSPQNSMNTEAF
NA	TRBD1	TRBV5-1	ASSTGTGGKYGYT
NA	TRBD1	TRBV5-1	ASSLRGQGAANTGELF
NA	NA	TRBV28	ASSTGTSPSGTEAF
NA	NA	TRBV15	ATSRDRGLYEQY